The sequence of this T cell receptor beta chain was determined in a study of shared clonotypes between healthy human individuals. Points from the study as a whole: Though the depth was large, rarefaction showed that sorted-subset sequencing was incomplete. Read depth was anticipated to influence clonotype sharing among donors.

Splitting of CD4+ cells produced CD45RA+ naive and CD45RA-negative memory subsets. The CDR3 has 16 amino acids. With 1 base clipped from V and 2 bases from J, the junction kept 7 bases outside the gene matches. The germline gives CDR1 SGHAT, CDR2 FQNNGV. Produced via immunoSEQ multiplex PCR; TCRdb's table is partial and in-frame only. Among about 2 million clones listed, roughly 94% were seen once. Notes on this clone: The target antigen is unknown.

The specimen was naive CD4+ T cells sorted from blood. The subset was: CD45RA+ positively selected. The V gene is TRBV11-2, the J gene TRBJ1-1, with 7 bases fitting TRBD1. The source of this sequence is a man aged 18-30 years in good health. The CDR3 bases are TGTGCCAGCAGCTTAGCATTCAGGGGGGTTAACACTGAAGCTTTCTTT. Translating it yields CASSLAFRGVNTEAFF. Together with reference TRBV11-2 and TRBJ1-1, the CDR3 gives the full variable domain: EAGVAQSPRYKIIEKRQSVAFWCNPISGHATLYWYQQILGQGPKLLIQFQNNGVVDDSQLPKDRFSAERLKGVDSTLKIQPAKLEDSAVYLCASSLAFRGVNTEAFFGQGTRLTVV.